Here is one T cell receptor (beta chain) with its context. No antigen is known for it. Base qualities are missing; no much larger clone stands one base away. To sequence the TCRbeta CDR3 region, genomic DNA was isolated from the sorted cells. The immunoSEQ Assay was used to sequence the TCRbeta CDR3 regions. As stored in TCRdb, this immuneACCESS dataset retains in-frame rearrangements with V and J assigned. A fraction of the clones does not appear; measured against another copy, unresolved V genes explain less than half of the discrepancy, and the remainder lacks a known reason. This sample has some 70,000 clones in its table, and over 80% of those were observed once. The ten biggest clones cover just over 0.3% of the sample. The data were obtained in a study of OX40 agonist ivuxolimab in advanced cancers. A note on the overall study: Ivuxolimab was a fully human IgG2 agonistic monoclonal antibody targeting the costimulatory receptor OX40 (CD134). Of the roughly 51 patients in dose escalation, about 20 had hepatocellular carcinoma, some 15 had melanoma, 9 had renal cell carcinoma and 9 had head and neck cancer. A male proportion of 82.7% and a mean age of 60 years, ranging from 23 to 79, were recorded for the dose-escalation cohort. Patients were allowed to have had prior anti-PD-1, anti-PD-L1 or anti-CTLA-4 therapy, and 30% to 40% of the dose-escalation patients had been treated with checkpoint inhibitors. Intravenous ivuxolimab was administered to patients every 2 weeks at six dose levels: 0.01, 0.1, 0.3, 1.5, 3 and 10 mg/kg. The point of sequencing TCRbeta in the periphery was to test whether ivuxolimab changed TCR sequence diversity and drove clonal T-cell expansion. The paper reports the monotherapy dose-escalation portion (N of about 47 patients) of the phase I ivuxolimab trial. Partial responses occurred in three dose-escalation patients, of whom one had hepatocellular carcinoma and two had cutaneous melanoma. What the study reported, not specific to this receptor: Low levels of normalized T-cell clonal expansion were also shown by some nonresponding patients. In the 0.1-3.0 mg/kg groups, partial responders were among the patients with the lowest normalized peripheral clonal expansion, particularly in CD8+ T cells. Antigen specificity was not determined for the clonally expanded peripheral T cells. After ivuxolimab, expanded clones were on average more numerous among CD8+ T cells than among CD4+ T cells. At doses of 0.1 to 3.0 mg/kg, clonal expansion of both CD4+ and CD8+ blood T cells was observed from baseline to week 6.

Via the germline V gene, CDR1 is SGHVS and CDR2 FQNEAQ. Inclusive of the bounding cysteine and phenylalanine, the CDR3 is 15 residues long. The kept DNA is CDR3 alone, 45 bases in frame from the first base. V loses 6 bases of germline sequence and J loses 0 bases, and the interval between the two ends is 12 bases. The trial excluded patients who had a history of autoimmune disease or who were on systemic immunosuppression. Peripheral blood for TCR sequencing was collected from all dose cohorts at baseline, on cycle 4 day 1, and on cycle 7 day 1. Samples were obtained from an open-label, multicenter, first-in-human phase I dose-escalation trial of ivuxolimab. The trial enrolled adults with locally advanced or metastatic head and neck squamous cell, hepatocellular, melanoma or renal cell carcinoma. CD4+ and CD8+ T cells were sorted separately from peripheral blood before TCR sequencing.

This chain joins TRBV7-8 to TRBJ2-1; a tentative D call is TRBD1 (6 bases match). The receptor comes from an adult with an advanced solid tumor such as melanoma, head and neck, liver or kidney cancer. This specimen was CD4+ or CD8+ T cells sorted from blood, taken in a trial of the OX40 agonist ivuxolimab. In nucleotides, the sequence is TGTGCCAGCAGTCCGGGACAAATCTCCTACAATGAGCAGTTCTTC. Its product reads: CASSPGQISYNEQFF. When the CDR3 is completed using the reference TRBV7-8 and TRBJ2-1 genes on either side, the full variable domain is GAGVSQSPRYKVAKRGQDVALRCDPISGHVSLFWYQQALGQGPEFLTYFQNEAQLDKSGLPSDRFFAERPEGSVSTLKIQRTQQEDSAVYLCASSPGQISYNEQFFGPGTRLTVL.